Listed here are 19 T cell receptor beta chains from one sample, sequenced in a study of shared clonotypes between healthy human individuals. Naivety among CD8 cells was defined by CD45RO negativity and positive CCR7 selection, thereby excluding terminally differentiated effector memory CD45RA+ cells. TCRdb's copy holds only in-frame clones and misses some; the assay was immunoSEQ multiplex PCR. Seen here are approximately 2,000,000 clones, over 85% observed once, and the top ten hold more than 1.5%. Input material: naive CD8+ T cells from PBMCs. These TCRs come from a man aged 18 to 35 in good health. Some clones in this sample may be carry-over from other donors' samples.

CDR3 in DNA: TGCGCCAGCAGCCCCGGGGGACCAAACACTGAAGCTTTCTTT. Protein: CASSPGGPNTEAFF. The rearrangement joins TRBV5-1 to TRBJ1-1, with D possibly matching TRBD1 (5 bases). Germline V gives CDR1 SGHRS, CDR2 YFSETQ. The CDR3 spans 14 residues. With 4 bases removed from V and 2 bases from J, the gap between germline ends came to 12 bases.

The J gene is TRBJ1-1, the V gene TRBV6-5; 7 bases match TRBD1. The V segment lost 5 bases and the J segment 8 bases; nucleotides outside the gene matches: 5. Per germline, CDR1 MNHEY and CDR2 SVGAGI. The CDR3 loop spans 12 amino acids. The CDR3 region has the DNA TGTGCCAGCAGTCGGGACAGAGGGGAAGCTTTCTTT. Its translation is CASSRDRGEAFF.

This chain links TRBV7-8 with TRBJ2-2, with TRBD2 matching 16 bases. Germline V gene sequence: CDR1 SGHVS, CDR2 FQNEAQ. The trim removed 4 bases at V and 5 bases at J, leaving 4 bases unmatched. This CDR3 spans 17 amino acids. The CDR3 DNA is TGTGCCAGCAGCTCGGGACTAGCGGGAGGGCCGACCGGGGAGCTGTTTTTT. Translating gives CASSSGLAGGPTGELFF.

This clone was observed a single time. J is TRBJ2-7 and V is TRBV27; D tentatively fits TRBD1 or TRBD2 (5 bases each). Germline CDR1 is MNHEY and CDR2 is SMNVEV (reference sequence). Trimming stripped 5 bases from V and 0 bases from J, with 17 bases between. This CDR3 has 16 amino acids. CDR3 amino acids: CASSRSWDAASYEQYF. The CDR3 DNA reads TGTGCCAGCAGTCGATCTTGGGACGCCGCCTCCTACGAGCAGTACTTC.

This clone appeared a single time. The V gene is TRBV5-1, the J gene TRBJ2-2, with D perhaps TRBD1 (5 bases). The V gene's germline CDR1 is SGHRS and CDR2 YFSETQ. The CDR3 is 15 amino acids. Trimming removed 5 bases from V and 0 bases from J, with 11 bases in between. CDR3 region: CASSWGPSNTGELFF. In DNA form, the CDR3 reads TGCGCCAGCAGTTGGGGCCCTTCGAACACCGGGGAGCTGTTTTTT.

V gene TRBV2 combines with J gene TRBJ2-1, with D perhaps matching TRBD1 (6 bases). This CDR3 comprises 13 residues. Germline V gives CDR1 SNHLY, CDR2 FYNNEI. V lost 0 bases to trimming and J lost 9 bases, with 9 bases between them. The CDR3 here is CASSEARRGEQFF. The CDR3 bases are TGTGCCAGCAGTGAAGCCCGCAGGGGTGAGCAGTTCTTC.

The chain joins TRBV5-6 to TRBJ2-7; D gene unclear. Trimming removed 0 bases from V and 3 bases from J, with 10 bases in between. Germline V lookup: CDR1 SGHDT, CDR2 YYEEEE. CDR3 length: 14 residues. In nucleotides, the CDR3 is TGTGCCAGCAGCTTGGGTAGGACGAACTACGAGCAGTACTTC. This codes for CASSLGRTNYEQYF.

In nucleotides, the CDR3 is TGTGCCAGCAGCTTGGGGGGTTTGTTTCCCCAGCATTTT. This encodes CASSLGGLFPQHF. The rearrangement links TRBV7-9 to TRBJ1-5; tentatively, D is TRBD1 (5 bases). CDR1 SEHNR and CDR2 FQNEAQ come from the germline V gene (reference sequence). The V and J ends lost 3 bases and 10 bases respectively, with 13 bases between them. The CDR3 spans 13 residues.

The V call is TRBV15, the J call TRBJ1-2; D is unclear. V was pared by 2 bases and J by 4 bases, with 14 bases between. CDR3 length: 15 residues. Germline CDR1 reads LNHNV; CDR2 reads YYDKDF (reference sequence). CDR3 DNA: TGTGCCACCAGCAGACCGTTGGAGGCCCTCTATGGCTACACCTTC. Its translation: CATSRPLEALYGYTF.

The chain uses TRBV28 and TRBJ2-5, with D perhaps matching TRBD2 (6 bases). From germline, CDR1 is MDHEN and CDR2 SYDVKM. Trimming took off 2 bases at V and 0 bases at J, with 13 bases between the two ends. The CDR3 runs 16 residues. This CDR3 reads CASSLRGTSYQETQYF. DNA of the CDR3: TGTGCCAGCAGTTTACGCGGGACTTCGTACCAAGAGACCCAGTACTTC. Supplemented by reference TRBV28 and TRBJ2-5, the full variable domain reads DVKVTQSSRYLVKRTGEKVFLECVQDMDHENMFWYRQDPGLGLRLIYFSYDVKMKEKGDIPEGYSVSREKKERFSLILESASTNQTSMYLCASSLRGTSYQETQYFGPGTRLLVL.

The chain is built from TRBV11-2 and TRBJ2-1; D perhaps matches TRBD2 (5 bases). This CDR3 region has 13 residues. V shed 5 bases and J shed 9 bases, with 14 bases lying between them. The germline V gene encodes CDR1 SGHAT and CDR2 FQNNGV. This chain's CDR3 is CASSPSSAAEQFF. As DNA, the CDR3 is TGTGCCAGCAGCCCGAGTAGCGCAGCTGAGCAGTTCTTC.

This sequence joins TRBV4-1 and TRBJ2-5, with 10 nucleotides matching TRBD2. CDR1 is MGHRA and CDR2 is YSYEKL in the germline V gene. V shed 3 bases and J 4 bases; nucleotides not matched to a gene: 8. The CDR3 consists of 16 residues. CDR3 protein: CASSHPSGRTRETQYF. CDR3 nucleotides: TGCGCCAGCAGCCATCCTAGCGGGAGAACGAGAGAGACCCAGTACTTC.

The V and J genes are TRBV7-9 and TRBJ2-1; D unresolved. Germline loops: CDR1 SEHNR, CDR2 FQNEAQ (reference sequence). The CDR3 sequence is 14 residues long. Trimming removed 5 bases from V and 8 bases from J, with 16 bases in between. As DNA, the CDR3 is TGTGCCAGCAGCCTGCTGCCAGGCGGCGATGAGCAGTTCTTC. Protein sequence: CASSLLPGGDEQFF.

The chain couples TRBV27 to TRBJ2-7, with D tentatively TRBD2 (5 bases). Looked up from germline, CDR1 is MNHEY and CDR2 is SMNVEV (reference sequence). V lost 5 bases, J lost 4 bases, and 9 bases lay in between. This CDR3 is 12 amino acids long. For the CDR3, the DNA is TGTGCCAGCAGTCCTCGACTATACGAGCAGTACTTC. This encodes CASSPRLYEQYF.

The V gene is TRBV10-3, the J gene TRBJ2-7; 8 nucleotides align to TRBD2. V trimming: 6 bases; J trimming: 0 bases; junction bases outside the gene matches: 7. Germline CDR1 reads ENHRY; CDR2 reads SYGVKD. CDR3 length: 15 residues. In DNA form, the CDR3 reads TGTGCCATCAGACCCGGGACTAGTAGCTCCTACGAGCAGTACTTC. Translating it yields CAIRPGTSSSYEQYF.

The chain links TRBV10-2 to TRBJ2-7, with D perhaps matching TRBD1 or TRBD2 (6 bases each). This CDR3 has 16 residues. Germline assignment: CDR1 WSHSY and CDR2 SAAADI. V was cut by 0 bases and J by 3 bases, with 15 bases left in between. As DNA, the CDR3 is TGCGCCAGCAGTGAGTCAATGTCGGGGGCATTCTACGAGCAGTACTTC. Translated, it gives CASSESMSGAFYEQYF.

J is TRBJ1-1 and V is TRBV2; a weak D match, TRBD1 (5 bases). CDR3 size: 12 residues. The V gene lost 8 bases and the J gene lost 7 bases, with 14 bases spanning the gap. Germline V gene sequence: CDR1 SNHLY, CDR2 FYNNEI. CDR3: CASSPGSVEAFF. The CDR3 DNA follows: TGTGCCAGCTCACCAGGGTCGGTTGAAGCTTTCTTT.

This clone was detected only once. CDR3 coding DNA: TGTGCCATCAGTGGCCGGGACAGGGAACAAGCTACGTACGAGCAGTACTTC. Amino acids: CAISGRDREQATYEQYF. This chain connects TRBV10-3 to TRBJ2-7, with 9 nucleotides matching TRBD1. Germline V gene sequence: CDR1 ENHRY, CDR2 SYGVKD. This CDR3 is built from 17 residues. Unmatched junction bases numbered 14, after V lost 4 bases and J lost 4 bases.

J is TRBJ2-7 and V is TRBV15, with a possible D match to TRBD2 (7 bases). Deletions cut 4 bases from V and 6 bases from J, with 16 bases between. CDR1 is LNHNV, CDR2 YYDKDF, per germline (reference sequence). CDR3 length: 14 residues. CDR3 sequence: CATSIFRGGGEQYF. The DNA of the CDR3 is TGTGCCACCAGCATCTTCAGGGGCGGGGGCGAGCAGTACTTC.